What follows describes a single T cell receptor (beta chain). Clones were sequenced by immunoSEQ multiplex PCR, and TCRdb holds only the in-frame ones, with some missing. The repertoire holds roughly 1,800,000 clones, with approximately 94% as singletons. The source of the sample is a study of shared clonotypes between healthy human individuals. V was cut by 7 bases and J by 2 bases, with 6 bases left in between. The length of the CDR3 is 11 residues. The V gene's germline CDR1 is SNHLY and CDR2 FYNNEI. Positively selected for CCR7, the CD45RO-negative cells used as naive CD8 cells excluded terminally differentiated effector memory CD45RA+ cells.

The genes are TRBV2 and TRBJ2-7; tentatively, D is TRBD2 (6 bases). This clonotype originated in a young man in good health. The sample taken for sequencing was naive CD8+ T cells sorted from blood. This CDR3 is CASTSAYEQYF. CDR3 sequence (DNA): TGTGCCAGCACTAGCGCCTACGAGCAGTACTTC.